These T cell receptor beta chains were read from a single sample in a study of blood T cell repertoires in COVID-19. Sequencing used immunoSEQ multiplex PCR; TCRdb keeps in-frame clones, though not all of them. Here the sample spans about 76,000 clones, about 85% being singletons. The source material was peripheral blood. The source is a man aged 55 to 69 with COVID-19, enrolled during active disease. CDR3s leave out the opening cysteine and the closing phenylalanine or tryptophan. Size is omitted from some rows. Given values are once, few, many or a class for expanded clones.

>TRBJ2-7|.|TRBV28
ASLTGEGYEQY
>TRBJ2-1|.|TRBV19
ASSMEDNYNEQF
>TRBJ1-2|.|TRBV6-1
ASSEGSAVDYGYT
>TRBJ1-6|.|TRBV12-3/TRBV12-4
ASSLSGSPLH
>TRBJ2-1|many|TRBV24-1
ATRGASGSYNEQF
>TRBJ2-1|.|TRBV3-1/TRBV3-2
ASSQTYGLANEQF
>TRBJ1-1|.|TRBV5-1
ASSFAGTGGTEAF
>TRBJ2-7|.|TRBV28
ASSLLGTPNQPYEQY
>TRBJ2-2|.|TRBV7-3
ASSKGQPNTGELF
>TRBJ1-5|once|TRBV5-1
ASSPPDRSDQPQH
>TRBJ2-2|.|TRBV5-1
ASSSGTADTGELF
>TRBJ1-5|.|TRBV7-9
ASSQETVYSNQPQH
>TRBJ1-1|.|TRBV28
ASSRIRENTEAF
>TRBJ1-1|.|TRBV11-2
ASSPQLNTEAF
>TRBJ2-3|.|TRBV5-1
ASSAGGRGTDTQY
>TRBJ2-1|.|TRBV2
ASSPFRERDEQF
>TRBJ1-2|.|TRBV6-1
ASSEAGDYYGYT